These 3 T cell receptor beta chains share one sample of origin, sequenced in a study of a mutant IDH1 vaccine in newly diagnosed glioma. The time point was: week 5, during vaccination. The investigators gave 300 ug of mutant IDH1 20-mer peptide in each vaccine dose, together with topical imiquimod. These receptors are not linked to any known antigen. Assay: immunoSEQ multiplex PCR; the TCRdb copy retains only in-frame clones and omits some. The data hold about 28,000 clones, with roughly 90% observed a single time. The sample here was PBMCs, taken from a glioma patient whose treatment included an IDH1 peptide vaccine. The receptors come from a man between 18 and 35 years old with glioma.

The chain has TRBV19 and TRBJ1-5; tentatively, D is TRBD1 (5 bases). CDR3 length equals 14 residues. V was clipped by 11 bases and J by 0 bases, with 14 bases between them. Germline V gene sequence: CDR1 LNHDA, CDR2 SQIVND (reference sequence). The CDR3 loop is CAGGWGNSNQPQHF. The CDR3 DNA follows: TGTGCCGGGGGGTGGGGCAATAGCAATCAGCCCCAGCATTTT.

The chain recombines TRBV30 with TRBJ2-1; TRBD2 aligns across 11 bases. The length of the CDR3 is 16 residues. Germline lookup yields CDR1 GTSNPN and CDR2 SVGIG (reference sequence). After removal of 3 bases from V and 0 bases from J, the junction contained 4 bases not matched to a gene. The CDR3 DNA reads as TGTGCCTGGAGCGGGACTAGCGGCCTCTCCTACAATGAGCAGTTCTTC. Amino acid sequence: CAWSGTSGLSYNEQFF.

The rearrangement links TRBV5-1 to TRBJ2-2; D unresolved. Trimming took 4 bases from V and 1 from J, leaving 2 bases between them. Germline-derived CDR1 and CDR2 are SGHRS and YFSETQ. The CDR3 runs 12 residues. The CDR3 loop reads CASSLNTGELFF. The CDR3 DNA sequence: TGCGCCAGCAGCCTGAACACCGGGGAGCTGTTTTTT.